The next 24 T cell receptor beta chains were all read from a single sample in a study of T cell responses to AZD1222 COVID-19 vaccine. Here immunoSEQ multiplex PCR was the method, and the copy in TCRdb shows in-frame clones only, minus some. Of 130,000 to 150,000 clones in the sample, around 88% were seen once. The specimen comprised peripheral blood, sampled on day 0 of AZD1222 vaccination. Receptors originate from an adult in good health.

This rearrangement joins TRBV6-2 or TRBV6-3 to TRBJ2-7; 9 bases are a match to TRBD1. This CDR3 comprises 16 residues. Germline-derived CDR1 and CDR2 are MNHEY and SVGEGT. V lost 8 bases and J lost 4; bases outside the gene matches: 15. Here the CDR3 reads CASCRRNRGRAYEQYF. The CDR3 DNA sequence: TGTGCCAGCTGCCGGCGAAACAGGGGGCGCGCGTACGAGCAGTACTTC.

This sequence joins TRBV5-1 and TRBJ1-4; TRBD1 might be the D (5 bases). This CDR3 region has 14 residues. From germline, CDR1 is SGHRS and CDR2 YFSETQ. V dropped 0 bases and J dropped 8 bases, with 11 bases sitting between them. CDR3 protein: CASSLDRGNEKLFF. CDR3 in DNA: TGCGCCAGCAGCTTGGACCGGGGGAACGAAAAACTGTTTTTT.

The CDR3, as DNA: TGCGCCAGCAGCCGAAACCCTGGGATTGACTCTGGAAACACCATATATTTT. It translates to CASSRNPGIDSGNTIYF. The chain joins TRBV4-1 to TRBJ1-3, with D unresolved. The CDR3 has 17 residues. V gave up 4 bases and J gave up 0 bases, with 16 bases separating them. The germline CDR1 and CDR2 sequences are MGHRA and YSYEKL.

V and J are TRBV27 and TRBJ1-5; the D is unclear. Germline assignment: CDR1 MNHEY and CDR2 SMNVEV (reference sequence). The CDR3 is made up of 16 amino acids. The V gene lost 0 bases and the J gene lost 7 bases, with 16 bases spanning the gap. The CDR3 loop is CASSLSTLGSGQPQHF. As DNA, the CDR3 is TGTGCCAGCAGTTTATCAACGCTGGGATCCGGGCAGCCCCAGCATTTT.

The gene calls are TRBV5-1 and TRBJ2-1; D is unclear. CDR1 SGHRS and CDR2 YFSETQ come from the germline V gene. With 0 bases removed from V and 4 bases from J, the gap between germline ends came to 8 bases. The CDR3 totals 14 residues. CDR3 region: CASSLGGDYNEQFF. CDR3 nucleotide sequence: TGCGCCAGCAGCTTGGGTGGCGATTACAATGAGCAGTTCTTC.

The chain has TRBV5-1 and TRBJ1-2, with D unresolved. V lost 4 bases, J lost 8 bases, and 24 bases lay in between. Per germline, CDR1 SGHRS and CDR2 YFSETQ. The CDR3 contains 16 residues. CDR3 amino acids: CASSGVGRRNGKGYTF. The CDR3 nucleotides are TGCGCCAGCAGCGGCGTGGGTCGTCGGAATGGAAAAGGCTACACCTTC.

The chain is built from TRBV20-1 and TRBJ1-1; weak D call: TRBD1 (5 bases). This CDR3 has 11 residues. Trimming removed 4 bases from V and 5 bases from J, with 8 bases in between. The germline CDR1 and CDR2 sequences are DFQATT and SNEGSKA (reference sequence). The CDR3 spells CSANRGTEAFF. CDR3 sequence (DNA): TGCAGTGCTAATCGGGGGACTGAAGCTTTCTTT.

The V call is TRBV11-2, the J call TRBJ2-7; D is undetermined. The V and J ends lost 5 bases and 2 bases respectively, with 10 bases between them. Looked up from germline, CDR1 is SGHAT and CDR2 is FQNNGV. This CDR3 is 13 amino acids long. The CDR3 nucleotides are TGTGCCAGCAGCGCCACTGATCCCTACGAGCAGTACTTC. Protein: CASSATDPYEQYF.

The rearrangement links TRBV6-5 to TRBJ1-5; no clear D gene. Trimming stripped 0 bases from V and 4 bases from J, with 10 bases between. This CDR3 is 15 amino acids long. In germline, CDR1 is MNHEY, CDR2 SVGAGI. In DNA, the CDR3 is TGTGCCAGCAGTTACTCGAAGCGCTCAAATCAGCCCCAGCATTTT. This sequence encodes CASSYSKRSNQPQHF.

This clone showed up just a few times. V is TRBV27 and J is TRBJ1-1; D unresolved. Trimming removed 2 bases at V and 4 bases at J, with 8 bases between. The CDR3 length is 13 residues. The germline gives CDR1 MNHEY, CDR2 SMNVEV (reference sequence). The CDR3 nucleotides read TGTGCCAGCAGTTTAAGACCTTCCACTGAAGCTTTCTTT. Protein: CASSLRPSTEAFF.

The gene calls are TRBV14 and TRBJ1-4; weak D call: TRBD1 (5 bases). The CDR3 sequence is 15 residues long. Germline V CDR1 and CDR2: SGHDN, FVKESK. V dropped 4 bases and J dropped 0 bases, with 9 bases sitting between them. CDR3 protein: CASSLGGATNEKLFF. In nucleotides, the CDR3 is TGTGCCAGCAGCCTCGGGGGAGCAACTAATGAAAAACTGTTTTTT. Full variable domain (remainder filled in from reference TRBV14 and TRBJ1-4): EAGVTQFPSHSVIEKGQTVTLRCDPISGHDNLYWYRRVMGKEIKFLLHFVKESKQDESGMPNNRFLAERTGGTYSTLKVQPAELEDSGVYFCASSLGGATNEKLFFGSGTQLSVL.

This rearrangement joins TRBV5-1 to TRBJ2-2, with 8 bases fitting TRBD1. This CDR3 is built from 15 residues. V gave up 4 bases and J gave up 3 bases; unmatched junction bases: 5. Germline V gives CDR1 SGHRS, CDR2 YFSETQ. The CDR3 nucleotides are TGCGCCAGCAGCCTCGGGACAGGAGACACCGGGGAGCTGTTTTTT. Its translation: CASSLGTGDTGELFF.

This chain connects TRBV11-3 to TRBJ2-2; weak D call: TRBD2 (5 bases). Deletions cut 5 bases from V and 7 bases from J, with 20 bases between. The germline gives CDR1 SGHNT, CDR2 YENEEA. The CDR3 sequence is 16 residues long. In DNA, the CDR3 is TGTGCCAGCAGCGCGAGAGCAGGTGGTGGAGGCGGGGAGCTGTTTTTT. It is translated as CASSARAGGGGGELFF.

CDR3 in amino acids: CASSYSSGQGNSPLHF. In nucleotides, the CDR3 is TGTGCCAGCAGTTACTCGTCGGGTCAGGGTAATTCACCCCTCCACTTT. This sequence joins TRBV6-5 and TRBJ1-6, with D perhaps matching TRBD1 (5 bases). From germline, CDR1 is MNHEY and CDR2 SVGAGI. The CDR3 runs to 16 residues. V lost 0 bases, J lost 6 bases, and 12 bases lay in between.

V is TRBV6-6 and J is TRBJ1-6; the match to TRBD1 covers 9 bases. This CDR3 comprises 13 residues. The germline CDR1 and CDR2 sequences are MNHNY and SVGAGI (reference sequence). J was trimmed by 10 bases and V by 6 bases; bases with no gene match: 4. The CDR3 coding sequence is TGTGCCAGCAGCTGGGACAGGGTATCACCCCTCCACTTT. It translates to CASSWDRVSPLHF.

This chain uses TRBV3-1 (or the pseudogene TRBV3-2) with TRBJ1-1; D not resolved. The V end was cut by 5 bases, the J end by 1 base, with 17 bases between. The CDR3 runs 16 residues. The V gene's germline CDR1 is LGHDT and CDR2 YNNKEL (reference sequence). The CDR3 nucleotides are TGTGCCAGCAGCGACTACGCAACCCCAGGGAACACTGAAGCTTTCTTT. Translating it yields CASSDYATPGNTEAFF.

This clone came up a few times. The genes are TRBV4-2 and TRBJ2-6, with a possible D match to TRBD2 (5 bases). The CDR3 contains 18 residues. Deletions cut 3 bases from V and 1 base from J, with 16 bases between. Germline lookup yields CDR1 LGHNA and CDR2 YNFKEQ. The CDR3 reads CASSHLEGSSSGANVLTF. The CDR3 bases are TGTGCCAGCAGCCACCTCGAGGGCTCGTCTTCTGGGGCCAACGTCCTGACTTTC.

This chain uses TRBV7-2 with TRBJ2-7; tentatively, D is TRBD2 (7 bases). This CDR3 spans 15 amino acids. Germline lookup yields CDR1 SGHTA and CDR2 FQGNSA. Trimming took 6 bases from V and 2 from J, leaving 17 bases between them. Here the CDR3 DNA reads TGTGCCAGCAGTATACCCGGGGGGCGCCCCTACGAGCAGTACTTC. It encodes CASSIPGGRPYEQYF.

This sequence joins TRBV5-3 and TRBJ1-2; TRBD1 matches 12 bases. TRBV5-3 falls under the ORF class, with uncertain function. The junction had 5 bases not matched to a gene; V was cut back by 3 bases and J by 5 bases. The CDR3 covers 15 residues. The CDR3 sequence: CARSYPGQGAYGYTF. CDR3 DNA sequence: TGTGCCAGAAGCTACCCGGGACAGGGGGCATATGGCTACACCTTC.

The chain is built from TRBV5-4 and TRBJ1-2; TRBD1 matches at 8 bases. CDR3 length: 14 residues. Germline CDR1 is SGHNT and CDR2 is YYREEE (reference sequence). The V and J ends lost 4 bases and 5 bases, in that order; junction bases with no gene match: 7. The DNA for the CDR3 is TGTGCCAGCAGCCGAGAGGGACAGGATTATGGCTACACCTTC. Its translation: CASSREGQDYGYTF. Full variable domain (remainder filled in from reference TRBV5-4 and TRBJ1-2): ETGVTQSPTHLIKTRGQQVTLRCSSQSGHNTVSWYQQALGQGPQFIFQYYREEENGRGNFPPRFSGLQFPNYSSELNVNALELDDSALYLCASSREGQDYGYTFGSGTRLTVV.

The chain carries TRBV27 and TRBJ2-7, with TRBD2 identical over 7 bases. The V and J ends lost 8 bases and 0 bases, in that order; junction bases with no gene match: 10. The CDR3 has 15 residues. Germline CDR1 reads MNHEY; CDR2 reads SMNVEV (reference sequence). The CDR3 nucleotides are TGTGCCAGCCCTCCCTTGCGGGGGACCTCCTACGAGCAGTACTTC. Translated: CASPPLRGTSYEQYF.

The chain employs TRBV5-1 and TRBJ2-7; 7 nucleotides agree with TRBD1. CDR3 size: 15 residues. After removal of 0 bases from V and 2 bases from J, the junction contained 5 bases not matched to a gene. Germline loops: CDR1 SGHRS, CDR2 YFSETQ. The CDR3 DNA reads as TGCGCCAGCAGCTTGGGGACAGGAAATACCTACGAGCAGTACTTC. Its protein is CASSLGTGNTYEQYF.

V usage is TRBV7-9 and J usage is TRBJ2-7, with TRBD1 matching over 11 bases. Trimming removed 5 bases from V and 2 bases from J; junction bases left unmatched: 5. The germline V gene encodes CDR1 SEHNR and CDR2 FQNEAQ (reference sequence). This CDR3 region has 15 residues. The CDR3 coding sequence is TGTGCCAGCAGCCCACGGACAGGGGGCGCCTACGAGCAGTACTTC. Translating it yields CASSPRTGGAYEQYF.

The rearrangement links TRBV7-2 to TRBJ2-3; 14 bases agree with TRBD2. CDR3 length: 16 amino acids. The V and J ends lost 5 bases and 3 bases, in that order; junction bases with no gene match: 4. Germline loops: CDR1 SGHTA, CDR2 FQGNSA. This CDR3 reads CASSTGLAGGTDTQYF. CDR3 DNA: TGTGCCAGCAGCACAGGACTAGCGGGGGGAACAGATACGCAGTATTTT.